A selection of T cell receptor beta chains follows, all from one sample in a study of Ad26.COV2.S vaccination and SARS-CoV-2 variants. Method: immunoSEQ multiplex PCR; TCRdb's copy keeps in-frame clones and lacks some. The sample lists around 240,000 clones, roughly 90% occurring once. The material was peripheral blood, obtained in a trial of Ad26.COV2.S vaccine versus placebo. These receptors were collected from a person between 18 and 60 years old who received the Ad26.COV2.S COVID-19 vaccine or a placebo. CDR3s include the opening cysteine and the closing phenylalanine or tryptophan. Fields, in order: J gene, V gene, CDR3 protein.

TRBJ2-1	TRBV7-2	CASSPGLAGYNEQFF
TRBJ1-4	TRBV10-2	CASSDPGGESEKLFF
TRBJ2-2	TRBV5-1	CASSFDAQTGELFF
TRBJ2-2	TRBV15	CATSRGAKPDRGNKWELFF
TRBJ2-5	TRBV7-3	CASSPTGLAETQYF
TRBJ2-7	TRBV27	CASSQRSYGLPLGYEQYF
TRBJ2-3	TRBV27	CASSLSGGRDTQYF
TRBJ1-2	TRBV14	CASSQDGGAYGYTF
TRBJ2-5	TRBV12-3/TRBV12-4	CASSRDRKETQYF
TRBJ2-5	TRBV2	CASSSGMETQYF
TRBJ2-7	TRBV7-2	CASSSRTGASYEQYF
TRBJ1-2	TRBV5-1	CASSSWPPSGGARYGYTF
TRBJ1-5	TRBV20-1	CSASLAGWFRDAGGAQHF
TRBJ2-7	TRBV30	CAWSLTGPYEQYF
TRBJ2-3	TRBV11-3	CASSAGTAGSDTQYF
TRBJ1-2	TRBV19	CASRSAQGSYGYTF
TRBJ2-5	TRBV18	CASSPTIQETQYF
TRBJ2-5	TRBV9	CASSSRQGFYQETQYF
TRBJ1-1	TRBV12-3/TRBV12-4	CASSLKGRTEAFF
TRBJ2-6	TRBV5-1	CASSLETGKANVLTF
TRBJ2-5	TRBV7-2	CASSPGTGYQETQYF
TRBJ2-7	TRBV6-1	CASSEVVFLLYEQYF